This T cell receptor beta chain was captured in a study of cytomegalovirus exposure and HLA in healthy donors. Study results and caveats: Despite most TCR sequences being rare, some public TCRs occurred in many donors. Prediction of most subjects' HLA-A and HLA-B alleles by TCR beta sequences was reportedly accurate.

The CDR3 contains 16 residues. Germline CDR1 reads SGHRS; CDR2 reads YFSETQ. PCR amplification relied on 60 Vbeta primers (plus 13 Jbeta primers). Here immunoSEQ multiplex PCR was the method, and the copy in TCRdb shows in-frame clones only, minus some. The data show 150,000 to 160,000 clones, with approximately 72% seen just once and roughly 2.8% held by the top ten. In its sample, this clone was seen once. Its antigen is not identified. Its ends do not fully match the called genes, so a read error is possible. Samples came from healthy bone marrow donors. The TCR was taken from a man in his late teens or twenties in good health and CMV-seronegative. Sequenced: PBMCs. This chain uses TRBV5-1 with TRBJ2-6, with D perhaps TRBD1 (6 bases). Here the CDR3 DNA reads TGCGCCAGCAGCCTCCTCGACAGGCCTGGGGCCAACGGCCTGACTTTC. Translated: CASSLLDRPGANGLTF.